The T cell receptor (beta chain) under discussion was sequenced for a study of vaccination and CD4 T cells after COVID-19. V was cut by 5 bases and J by 1 base, with 8 bases left in between. This CDR3 has 13 residues. The V gene's germline CDR1 is LNHNV and CDR2 YYDKDF (reference sequence). Time point here: late sampling 161 to 241 days after vaccination in a few convalescent patients. Treatment meaning: approximately 11-day PBMC culture with coronavirus spike peptide pools or control peptides (ViraFEST assay). Sequencing of the DNA from cultured CD4+ T cells was carried out with the Oncomine TCR Beta short-read assay. Cultured CD4+ T cells yielded the extracted genomic DNA. TCRdb itself ran the PCR reads through MiXCR, one entry per CDR3 protein. The sample shows about 25,000 distinct CDR3 sequences, 30% of them seen only once. This clonotype is medium-sized. Antigen unknown.

The TCR was taken from a human donor who had recovered from COVID-19. V is TRBV15 and J is TRBJ1-1; possibly TRBD1 for D (5 bases). This specimen consisted of CD4+ T cells from blood, cultured in vitro, obtained about 7 months after SARS-CoV-2 vaccination. The CDR3 sequence: CATSRGWNTEAFF. CDR3 DNA sequence: TGTGCCACCAGCCGGGGGTGGAACACTGAAGCTTTCTTT. Full variable domain (rest looked up from reference TRBV15 and TRBJ1-1): DAMVIQNPRYQVTQFGKPVTLSCSQTLNHNVMYWYQQKSSQAPKLLFHYYDKDFNNEADTPDNFQSRRPNTSFCFLDIRSPGLGDTAMYLCATSRGWNTEAFFGQGTRLTVV.